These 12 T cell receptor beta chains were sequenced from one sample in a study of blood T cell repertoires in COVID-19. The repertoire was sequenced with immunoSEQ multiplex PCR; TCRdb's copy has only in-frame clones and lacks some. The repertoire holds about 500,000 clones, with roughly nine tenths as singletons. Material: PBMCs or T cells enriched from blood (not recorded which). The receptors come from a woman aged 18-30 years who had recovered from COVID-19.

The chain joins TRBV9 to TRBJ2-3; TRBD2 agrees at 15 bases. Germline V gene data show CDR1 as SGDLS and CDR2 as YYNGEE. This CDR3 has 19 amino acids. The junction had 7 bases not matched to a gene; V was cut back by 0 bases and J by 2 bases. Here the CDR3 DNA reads TGTGCCAGCAGCGTAGCTCAGGGACTAGCGGGGGGAAACACAGATACGCAGTATTTT. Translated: CASSVAQGLAGGNTDTQYF.

This CDR3 reads CASSQGHIGEKLFF. CDR3 nucleotides: TGTGCCAGCAGCCAGGGACACATTGGTGAAAAACTGTTTTTT. The gene calls are TRBV3-1 (or the pseudogene TRBV3-2) and TRBJ1-4; D is perhaps TRBD1 (6 bases). The germline V gene has CDR1 LGHDT and CDR2 YNNKEL (reference sequence). V dropped 3 bases and J dropped 7 bases, with 12 bases sitting between them. The CDR3 has 14 residues.

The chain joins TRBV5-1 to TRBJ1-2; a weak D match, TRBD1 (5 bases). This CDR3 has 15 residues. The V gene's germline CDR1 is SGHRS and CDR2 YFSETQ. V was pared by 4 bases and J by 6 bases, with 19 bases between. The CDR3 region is CASSQNMGGYDGYTF. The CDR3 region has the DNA TGCGCCAGCAGCCAGAATATGGGGGGGTATGATGGCTACACCTTC.

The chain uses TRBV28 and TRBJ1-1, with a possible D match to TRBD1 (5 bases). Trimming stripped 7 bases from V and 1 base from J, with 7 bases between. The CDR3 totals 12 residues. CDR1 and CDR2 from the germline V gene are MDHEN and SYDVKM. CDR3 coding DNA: TGTGCCAGCACAGGGCCGAACACTGAAGCTTTCTTT. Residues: CASTGPNTEAFF. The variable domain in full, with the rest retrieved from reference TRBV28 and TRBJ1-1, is DVKVTQSSRYLVKRTGEKVFLECVQDMDHENMFWYRQDPGLGLRLIYFSYDVKMKEKGDIPEGYSVSREKKERFSLILESASTNQTSMYLCASTGPNTEAFFGQGTRLTVV.

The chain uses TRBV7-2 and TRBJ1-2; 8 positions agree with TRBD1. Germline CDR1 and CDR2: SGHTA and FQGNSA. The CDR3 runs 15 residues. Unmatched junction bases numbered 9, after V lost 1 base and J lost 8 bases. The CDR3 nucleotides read TGTGCCAGCAGCTTAGACCCCGACAGGGGTTGGGGCTACACCTTC. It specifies CASSLDPDRGWGYTF.

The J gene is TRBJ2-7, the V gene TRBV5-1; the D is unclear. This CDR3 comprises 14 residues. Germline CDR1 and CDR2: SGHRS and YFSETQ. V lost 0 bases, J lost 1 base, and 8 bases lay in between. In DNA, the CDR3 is TGCGCCAGCAGCTTGGCATCAGGTTCCTACGAGCAGTACTTC. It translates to CASSLASGSYEQYF.

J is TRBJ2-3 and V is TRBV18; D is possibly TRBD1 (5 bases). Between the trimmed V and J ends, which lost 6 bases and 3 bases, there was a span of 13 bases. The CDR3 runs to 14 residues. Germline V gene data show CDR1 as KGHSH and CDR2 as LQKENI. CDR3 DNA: TGTGCCAGCTCCGGACAAGCTCCGACAGATACGCAGTATTTT. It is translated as CASSGQAPTDTQYF.

The CDR3 nucleotides are TGTGCCAGCAGTTTTAGCGGGGGGGCCACAGATACGCAGTATTTT. Translation: CASSFSGGATDTQYF. J is TRBJ2-3 and V is TRBV2; 11 nucleotides align to TRBD2. J lost 2 bases, V lost 5 bases, and 3 bases had no gene match. The CDR3 runs to 15 residues. In germline, CDR1 is SNHLY, CDR2 FYNNEI. Full variable domain (outside the CDR3, taken from reference TRBV2 and TRBJ2-3): EPEVTQTPSHQVTQMGQEVILRCVPISNHLYFYWYRQILGQKVEFLVSFYNNEISEKSEIFDDQFSVERPDGSNFTLKIRSTKLEDSAMYFCASSFSGGATDTQYFGPGTRLTVL.

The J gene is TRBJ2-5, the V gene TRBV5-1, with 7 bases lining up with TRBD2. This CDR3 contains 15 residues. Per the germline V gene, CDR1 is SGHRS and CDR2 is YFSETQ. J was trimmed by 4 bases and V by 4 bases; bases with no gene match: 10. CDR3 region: CASSAVGGGGETQYF. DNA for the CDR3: TGCGCCAGCAGCGCGGTTGGCGGGGGAGGAGAGACCCAGTACTTC.

The CDR3 protein is CASSFVGQAQPTF. For the CDR3, the DNA is TGTGCCAGCAGTTTCGTGGGACAGGCCCAGCCCACCTTC. V and J are TRBV12-3 or TRBV12-4 and TRBJ1-2; 8 bases agree with TRBD1. The CDR3 spans 13 residues. The J segment lost 13 bases and the V segment lost 3 bases, leaving 10 bases of the junction unmatched.

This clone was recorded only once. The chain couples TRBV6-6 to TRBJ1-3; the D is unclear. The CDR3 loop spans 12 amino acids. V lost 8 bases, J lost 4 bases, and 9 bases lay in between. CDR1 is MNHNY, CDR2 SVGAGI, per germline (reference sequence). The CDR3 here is CASAGSGNTIYF. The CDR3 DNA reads TGTGCCAGCGCCGGGTCAGGAAACACCATATATTTT.

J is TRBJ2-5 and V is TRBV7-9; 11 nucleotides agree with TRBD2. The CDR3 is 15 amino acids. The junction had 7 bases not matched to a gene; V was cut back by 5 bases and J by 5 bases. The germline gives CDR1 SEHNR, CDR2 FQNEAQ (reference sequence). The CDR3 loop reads CASSHSGGAGETQYF. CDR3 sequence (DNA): TGTGCCAGCAGCCATAGCGGGGGGGCCGGGGAGACCCAGTACTTC.